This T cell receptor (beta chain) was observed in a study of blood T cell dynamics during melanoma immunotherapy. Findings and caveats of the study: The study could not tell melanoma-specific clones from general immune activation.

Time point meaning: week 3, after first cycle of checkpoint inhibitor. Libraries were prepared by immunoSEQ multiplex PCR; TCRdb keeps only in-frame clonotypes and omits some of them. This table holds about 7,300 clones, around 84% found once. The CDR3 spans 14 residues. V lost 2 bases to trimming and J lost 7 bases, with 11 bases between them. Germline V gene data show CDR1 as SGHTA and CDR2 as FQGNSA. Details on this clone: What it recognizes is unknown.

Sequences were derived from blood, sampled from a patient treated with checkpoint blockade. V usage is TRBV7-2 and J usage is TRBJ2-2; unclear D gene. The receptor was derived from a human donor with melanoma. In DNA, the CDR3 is TGTGCCAGCAGCTTAAGGCTGATCATCGGGGAGCTGTTTTTT. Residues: CASSLRLIIGELFF.